This T cell receptor beta chain came from a study of shared clonotypes between healthy human individuals. In the study overall: CD8 memory received one plate per donor, CD8 naive two, CD4 memory three and CD4 naive three. Study-level results: Clonotype sharing across a few donors was observed for 4% to 5.5% of naive CD4 clonotypes.

This clone was counted ten times or more. Antigen unknown. This table comes from immunoSEQ multiplex PCR, and its TCRdb copy is limited to in-frame clones, with some not included. The data contain around 750,000 clones, roughly 70% of them singletons. The CDR3 sequence is 16 residues long. Per the germline V gene, CDR1 is SGDLS and CDR2 is YYNGEE. Trimming removed 0 bases from V and 7 bases from J; junction bases left unmatched: 5. The specimen was memory CD4+ T cells sorted from blood. Subset of the sample: CD45RA-negative fraction. This rearrangement joins TRBV9 to TRBJ2-1; 12 nucleotides agree with TRBD1. The clonotype was recovered from a woman aged 25 to 39 in good health. The CDR3 coding sequence is TGTGCCAGCAGCGTAGCGGGGACAGGGGGCCAAAATGAGCAGTTCTTC. Its protein is CASSVAGTGGQNEQFF.